This T cell receptor (beta chain) was profiled in a study of Graves' ophthalmopathy and Graves' hyperthyroidism. Amplification targeted the TCR beta CDR3 regions, with RNA transcripts as the source material. First-round RT-PCR relied on HTBI primers, and a second-round multiplex PCR came next. TCRdb passed the multiplex PCR reads through MiXCR, listing each CDR3 protein once. The table lists 500,000 to 800,000 distinct CDR3 sequences, just over 40% of them singletons. This clonotype was recorded a few times. CDR1 MNHNS and CDR2 SASEGT come from the germline V gene. The CDR3 totals 15 residues. Trimming pared 6 bases from V and 5 bases from J, leaving 19 bases between.

Source material: peripheral blood. The chain couples TRBV6-1 to TRBJ1-1; D gene unclear. This receptor was obtained from an adult man with Graves' ophthalmopathy. This CDR3 is CASRKNAESRTEAFF. CDR3 nucleotide sequence: TGTGCCAGCAGGAAGAACGCAGAGTCTAGAACTGAAGCTTTCTTT.